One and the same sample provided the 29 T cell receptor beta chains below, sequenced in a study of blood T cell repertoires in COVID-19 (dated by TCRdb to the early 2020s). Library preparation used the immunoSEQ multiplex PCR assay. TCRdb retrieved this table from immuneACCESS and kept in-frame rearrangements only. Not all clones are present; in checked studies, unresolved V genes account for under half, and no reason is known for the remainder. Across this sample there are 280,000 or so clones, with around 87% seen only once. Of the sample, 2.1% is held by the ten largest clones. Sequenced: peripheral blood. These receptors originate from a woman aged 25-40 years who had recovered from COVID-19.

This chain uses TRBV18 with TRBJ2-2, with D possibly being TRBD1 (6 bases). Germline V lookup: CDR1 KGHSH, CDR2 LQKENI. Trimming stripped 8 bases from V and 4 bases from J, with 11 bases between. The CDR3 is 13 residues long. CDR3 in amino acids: CASLGAFTGELFF. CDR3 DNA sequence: TGTGCCAGCCTGGGGGCCTTCACCGGGGAGCTGTTTTTT. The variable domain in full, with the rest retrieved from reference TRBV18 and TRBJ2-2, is NAGVMQNPRHLVRRRGQEARLRCSPMKGHSHVYWYRQLPEEGLKFMVYLQKENIIDESGMPKERFSAEFPKEGPSILRIQQVVRGDSAAYFCASLGAFTGELFFGEGSRLTVL.

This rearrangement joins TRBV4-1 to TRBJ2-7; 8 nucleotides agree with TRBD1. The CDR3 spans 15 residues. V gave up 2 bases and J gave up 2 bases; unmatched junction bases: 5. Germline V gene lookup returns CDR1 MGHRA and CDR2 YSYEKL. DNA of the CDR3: TGCGCCAGCAGCCAAAGGACAGGGCCACCCTACGAGCAGTACTTC. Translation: CASSQRTGPPYEQYF.

The CDR3 sequence: CSASKAGGLYYEQYF. The CDR3 DNA follows: TGCAGTGCTAGTAAGGCAGGGGGATTATACTACGAGCAGTACTTC. The chain joins TRBV20-1 to TRBJ2-7; 7 bases align to TRBD1. This CDR3 comprises 15 residues. J gave up 3 bases and V 3 bases, and 11 bases lay outside the gene matches. CDR1 is DFQATT and CDR2 is SNEGSKA in the germline V gene (reference sequence).

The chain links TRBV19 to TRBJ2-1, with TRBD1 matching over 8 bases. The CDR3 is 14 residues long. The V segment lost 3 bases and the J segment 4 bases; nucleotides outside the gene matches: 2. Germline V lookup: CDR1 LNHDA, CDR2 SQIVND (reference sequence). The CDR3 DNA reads TGTGCCAGTAGTATCAGGGGGCCTTACAATGAGCAGTTCTTC. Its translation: CASSIRGPYNEQFF. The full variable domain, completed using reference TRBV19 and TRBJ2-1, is DGGITQSPKYLFRKEGQNVTLSCEQNLNHDAMYWYRQDPGQGLRLIYYSQIVNDFQKGDIAEGYSVSREKKESFPLTVTSAQKNPTAFYLCASSIRGPYNEQFFGPGTRLTVL.

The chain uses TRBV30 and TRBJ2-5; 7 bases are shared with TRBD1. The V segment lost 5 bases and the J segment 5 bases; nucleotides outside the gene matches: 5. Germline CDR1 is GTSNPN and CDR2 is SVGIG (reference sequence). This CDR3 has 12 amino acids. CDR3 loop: CAWETGSETQYF. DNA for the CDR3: TGTGCCTGGGAGACAGGGTCGGAGACCCAGTACTTC.

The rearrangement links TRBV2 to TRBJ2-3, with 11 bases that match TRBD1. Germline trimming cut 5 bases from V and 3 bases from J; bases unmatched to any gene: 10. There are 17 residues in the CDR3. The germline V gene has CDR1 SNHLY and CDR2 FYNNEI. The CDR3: CASSKTTGTGGTDTQYF. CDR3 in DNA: TGTGCCAGCAGTAAAACAACCGGGACAGGGGGGACAGATACGCAGTATTTT.

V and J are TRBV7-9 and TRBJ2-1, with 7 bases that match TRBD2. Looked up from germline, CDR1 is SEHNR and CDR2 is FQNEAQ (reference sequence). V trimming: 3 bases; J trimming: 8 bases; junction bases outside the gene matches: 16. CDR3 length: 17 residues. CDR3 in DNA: TGTGCCAGCAGCTTGGAGGGGTGGGGCGGGAGTATCGATGAGCAGTTCTTC. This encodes CASSLEGWGGSIDEQFF.

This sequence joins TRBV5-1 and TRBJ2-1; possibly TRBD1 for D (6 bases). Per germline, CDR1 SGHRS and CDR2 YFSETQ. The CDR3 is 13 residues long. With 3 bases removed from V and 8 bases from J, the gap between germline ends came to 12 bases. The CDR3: CASSSQGGDEQFF. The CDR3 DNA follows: TGCGCCAGCAGCTCCCAAGGGGGTGATGAGCAGTTCTTC.

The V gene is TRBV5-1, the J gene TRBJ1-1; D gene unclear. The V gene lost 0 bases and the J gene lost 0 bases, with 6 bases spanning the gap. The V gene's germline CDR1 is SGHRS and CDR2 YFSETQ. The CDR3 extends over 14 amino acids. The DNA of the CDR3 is TGCGCCAGCAGCTTGGATCTAATGAACACTGAAGCTTTCTTT. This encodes CASSLDLMNTEAFF.

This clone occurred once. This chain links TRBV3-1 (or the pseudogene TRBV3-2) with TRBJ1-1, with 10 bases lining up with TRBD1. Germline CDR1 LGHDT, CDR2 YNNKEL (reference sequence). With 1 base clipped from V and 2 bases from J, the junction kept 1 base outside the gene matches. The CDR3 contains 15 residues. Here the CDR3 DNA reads TGTGCCAGCAGCCAAGGGGACAGGGGAAACACTGAAGCTTTCTTT. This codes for CASSQGDRGNTEAFF.

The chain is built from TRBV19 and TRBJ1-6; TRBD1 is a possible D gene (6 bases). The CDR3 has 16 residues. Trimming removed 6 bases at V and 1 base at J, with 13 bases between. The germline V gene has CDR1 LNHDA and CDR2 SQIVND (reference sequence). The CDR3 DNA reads TGTGCCAGTAGCGCGACAGGCGGATCCTATAATTCACCCCTCCACTTT. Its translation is CASSATGGSYNSPLHF.

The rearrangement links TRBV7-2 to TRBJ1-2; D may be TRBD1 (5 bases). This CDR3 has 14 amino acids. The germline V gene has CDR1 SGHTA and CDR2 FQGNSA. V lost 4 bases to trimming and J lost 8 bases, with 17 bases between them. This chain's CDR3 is CASSSPVRGGGYTF. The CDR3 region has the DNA TGTGCCAGCAGCTCCCCTGTAAGGGGAGGAGGCTACACCTTC.

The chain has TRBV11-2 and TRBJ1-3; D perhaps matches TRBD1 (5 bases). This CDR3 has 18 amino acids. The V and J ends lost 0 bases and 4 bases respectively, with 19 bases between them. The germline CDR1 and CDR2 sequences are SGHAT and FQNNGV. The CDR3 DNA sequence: TGTGCCAGCAGCTTAGATCTTAGGTGGACAATGGGAGGAAACACCATATATTTT. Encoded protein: CASSLDLRWTMGGNTIYF.

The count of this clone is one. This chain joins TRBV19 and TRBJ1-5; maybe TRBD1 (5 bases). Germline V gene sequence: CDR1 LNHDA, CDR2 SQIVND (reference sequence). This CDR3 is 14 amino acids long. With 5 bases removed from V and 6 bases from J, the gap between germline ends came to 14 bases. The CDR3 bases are TGTGCCAGTAGTTTTGGGGGGGAGGGTCAGCCCCAGCATTTT. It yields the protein CASSFGGEGQPQHF.

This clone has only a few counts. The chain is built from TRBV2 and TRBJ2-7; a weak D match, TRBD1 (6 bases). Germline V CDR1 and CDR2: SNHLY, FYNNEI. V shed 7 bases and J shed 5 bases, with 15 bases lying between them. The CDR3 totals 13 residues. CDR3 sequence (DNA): TGTGCCAGCACGCCAGCAAGGACAGACGAGCAGTACTTC. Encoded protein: CASTPARTDEQYF.

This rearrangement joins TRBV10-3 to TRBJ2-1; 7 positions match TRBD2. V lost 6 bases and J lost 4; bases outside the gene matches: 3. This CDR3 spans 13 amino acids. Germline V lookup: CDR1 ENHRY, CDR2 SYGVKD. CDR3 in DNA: TGTGCCATCAGCGGGGGAGGGTACAATGAGCAGTTCTTC. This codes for CAISGGGYNEQFF.

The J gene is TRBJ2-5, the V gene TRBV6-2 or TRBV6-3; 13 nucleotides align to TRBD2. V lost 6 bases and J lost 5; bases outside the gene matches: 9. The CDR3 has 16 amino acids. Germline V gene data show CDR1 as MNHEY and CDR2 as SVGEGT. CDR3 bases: TGTGCCAGCAGCCAAACCGGGACTAGCGGGGTGGAGACCCAGTACTTC. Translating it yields CASSQTGTSGVETQYF.

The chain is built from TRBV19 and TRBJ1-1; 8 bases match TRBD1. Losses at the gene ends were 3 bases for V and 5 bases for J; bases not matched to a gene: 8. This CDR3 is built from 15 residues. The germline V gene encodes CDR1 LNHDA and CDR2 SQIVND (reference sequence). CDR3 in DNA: TGTGCCAGTAGTATGGTCCAGGGGGCTTCGACTGAAGCTTTCTTT. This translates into CASSMVQGASTEAFF.

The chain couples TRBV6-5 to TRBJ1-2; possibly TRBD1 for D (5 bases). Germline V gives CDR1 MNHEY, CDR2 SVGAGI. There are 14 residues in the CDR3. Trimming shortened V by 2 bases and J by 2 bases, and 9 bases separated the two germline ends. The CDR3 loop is CASSYAGLNYGYTF. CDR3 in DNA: TGTGCCAGCAGTTACGCAGGGCTCAACTATGGCTACACCTTC.

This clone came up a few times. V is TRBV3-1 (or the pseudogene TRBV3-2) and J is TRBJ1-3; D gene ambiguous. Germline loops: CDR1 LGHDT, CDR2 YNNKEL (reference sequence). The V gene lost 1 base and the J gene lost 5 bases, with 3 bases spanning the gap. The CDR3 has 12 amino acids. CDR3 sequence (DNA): TGTGCCAGCAGCCAAGGGCGAAACACCATATATTTT. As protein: CASSQGRNTIYF.

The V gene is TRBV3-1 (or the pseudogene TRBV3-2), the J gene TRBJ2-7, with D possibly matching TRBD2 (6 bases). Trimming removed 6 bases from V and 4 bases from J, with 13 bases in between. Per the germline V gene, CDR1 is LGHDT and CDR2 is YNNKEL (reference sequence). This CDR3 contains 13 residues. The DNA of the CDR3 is TGTGCCAGCAGTCTTCTCCGGGGGTACGAGCAGTACTTC. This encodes CASSLLRGYEQYF.

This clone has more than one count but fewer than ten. CDR3 coding DNA: TGCGCCAGCAGCTCTCAGGGACAGGGTAGGGAGCAGTACTTC. The encoded protein is CASSSQGQGREQYF. V gene TRBV5-1 combines with J gene TRBJ2-7; TRBD1 matches 9 bases. V dropped 3 bases and J dropped 7; count of bases not matched to a gene: 8. The germline V gene has CDR1 SGHRS and CDR2 YFSETQ. This CDR3 is built from 14 residues.

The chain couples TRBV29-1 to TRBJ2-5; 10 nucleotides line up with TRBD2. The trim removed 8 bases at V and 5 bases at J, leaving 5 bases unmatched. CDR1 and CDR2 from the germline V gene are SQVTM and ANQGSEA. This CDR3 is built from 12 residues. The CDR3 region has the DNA TGCAGCTCCACAGCGGGAGGGGAGACCCAGTACTTC. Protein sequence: CSSTAGGETQYF. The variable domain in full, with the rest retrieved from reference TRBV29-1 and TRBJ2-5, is SAVISQKPSRDICQRGTSLTIQCQVDSQVTMMFWYRQQPGQSLTLIATANQGSEATYESGFVIDKFPISRPNLTFSTLTVSNMSPEDSSIYLCSSTAGGETQYFGPGTRLLVL.

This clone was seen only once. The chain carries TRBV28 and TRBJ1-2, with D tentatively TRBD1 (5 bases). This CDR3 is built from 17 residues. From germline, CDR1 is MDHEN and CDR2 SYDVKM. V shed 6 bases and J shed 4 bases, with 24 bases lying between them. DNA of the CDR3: TGTGCCAGCAGCAAAAACCCGGGGGGGGGAAGAGGCTATGGCTACACCTTC. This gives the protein CASSKNPGGGRGYGYTF.

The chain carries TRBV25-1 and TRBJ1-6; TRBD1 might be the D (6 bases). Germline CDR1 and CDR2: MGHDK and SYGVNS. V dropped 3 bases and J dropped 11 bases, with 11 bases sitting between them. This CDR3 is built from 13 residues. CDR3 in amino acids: CASSDPGVAPLHF. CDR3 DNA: TGTGCCAGCAGTGATCCAGGGGTAGCACCCCTCCACTTT. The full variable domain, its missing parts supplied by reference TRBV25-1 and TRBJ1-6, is EADIYQTPRYLVIGTGKKITLECSQTMGHDKMYWYQQDPGMELHLIHYSYGVNSTEKGDLSSESTVSRIRTEHFPLTLESARPSHTSQYLCASSDPGVAPLHFGNGTRLTVT.

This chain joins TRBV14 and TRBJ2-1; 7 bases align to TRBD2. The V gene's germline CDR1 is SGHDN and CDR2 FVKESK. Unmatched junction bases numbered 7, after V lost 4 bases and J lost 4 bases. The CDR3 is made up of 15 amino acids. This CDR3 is CASSPVSGTYNEQFF. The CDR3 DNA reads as TGTGCCAGCAGCCCGGTAAGCGGGACTTACAATGAGCAGTTCTTC.

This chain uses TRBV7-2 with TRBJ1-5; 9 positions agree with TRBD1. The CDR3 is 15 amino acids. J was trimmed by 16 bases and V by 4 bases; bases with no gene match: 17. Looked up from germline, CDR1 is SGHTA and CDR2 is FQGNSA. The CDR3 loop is CASSSVPGQGLPLHF. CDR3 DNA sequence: TGTGCCAGCAGCTCTGTCCCGGGACAGGGTTTACCCTTACATTTT. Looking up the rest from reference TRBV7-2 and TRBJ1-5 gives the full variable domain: GAGVSQSPSNKVTEKGKDVELRCDPISGHTALYWYRQSLGQGLEFLIYFQGNSAPDKSGLPSDRFSAERTGGSVSTLTIQRTQQEDSAVYLCASSSVPGQGLPLHFGDGTRLSIL.

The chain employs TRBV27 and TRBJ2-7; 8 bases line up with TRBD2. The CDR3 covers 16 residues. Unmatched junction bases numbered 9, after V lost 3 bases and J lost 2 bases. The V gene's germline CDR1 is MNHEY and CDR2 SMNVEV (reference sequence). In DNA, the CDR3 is TGTGCCAGCAGTTTCATGGCTAGCGGGTATGCCTACGAGCAGTACTTC. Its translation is CASSFMASGYAYEQYF.

The chain's CDR3 is CASSSGTTNTGELFF. CDR3 nucleotides: TGTGCCAGCAGCTCCGGGACAACGAACACCGGGGAGCTGTTTTTT. This chain connects TRBV11-3 to TRBJ2-2; D is possibly TRBD1 (6 bases). Per germline, CDR1 SGHNT and CDR2 YENEEA. The CDR3 runs 15 residues. V lost 4 bases to trimming and J lost 0 bases, with 9 bases between them.